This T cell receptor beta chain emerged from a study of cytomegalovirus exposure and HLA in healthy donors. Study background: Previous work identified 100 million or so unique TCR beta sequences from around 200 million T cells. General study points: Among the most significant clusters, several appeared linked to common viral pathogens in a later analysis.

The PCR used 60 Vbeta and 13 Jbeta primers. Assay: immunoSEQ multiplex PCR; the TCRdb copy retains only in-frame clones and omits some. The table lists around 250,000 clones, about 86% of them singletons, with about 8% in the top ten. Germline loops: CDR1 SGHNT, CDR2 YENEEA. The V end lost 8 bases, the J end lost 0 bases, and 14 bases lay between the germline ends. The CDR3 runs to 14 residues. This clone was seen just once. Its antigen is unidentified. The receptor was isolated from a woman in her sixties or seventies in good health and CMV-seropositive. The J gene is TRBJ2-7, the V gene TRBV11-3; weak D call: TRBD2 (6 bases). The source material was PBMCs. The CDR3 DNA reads TGTGCCAGCGGCTCCACTAGCCTCTCCTACGAGCAGTACTTC. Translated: CASGSTSLSYEQYF.